The entry below gives a single T cell receptor (beta chain) sequence along with its context. What it binds is unknown. This entry comes from a study of T-cell memory formation after mild COVID-19. Overall study: Largely, TCR clusters stayed within a single donor.

It was 5'RACE with constant-segment primers that produced the TCR alpha and TCR beta cDNA libraries, which carried sample barcodes and UMIs. MiXCR, run by TCRdb on the 5' RACE reads, gives a single entry per CDR3 protein. The data contain around 300,000 distinct CDR3 sequences, 15% to 20% of them singletons. Study-level findings and limits: Day 37-peaking second-wave clones had unconfirmed SARS-CoV-2 specificity.

This clonotype was sampled from a man between 18 and 29 years old who had mild COVID-19 (a few samples of this study predate the infection). Cell type and time point are not known. Sequenced sample: PBMCs or a T cell subset sorted from them (not recorded which).

The CDR3 DNA sequence: TGCGCCAGCAGCTACGACAGGGGGACCTCCACAGATACGCAGTATTTT. It is translated as CASSYDRGTSTDTQYF. J is TRBJ2-3 and V is TRBV5-1; the match to TRBD1 covers 9 bases. Trimming removed 3 bases from V and 2 bases from J; junction bases left unmatched: 7. Germline lookup yields CDR1 SGHRS and CDR2 YFSETQ. This CDR3 contains 16 residues. Drawing the rest from reference TRBV5-1 and TRBJ2-3, the complete variable domain is KAGVTQTPRYLIKTRGQQVTLSCSPISGHRSVSWYQQTPGQGLQFLFEYFSETQRNKGNFPGRFSGRQFSNSRSEMNVSTLELGDSALYLCASSYDRGTSTDTQYFGPGTRLTVL.